The clone carrying this T cell receptor (beta chain) occurred a few times. Its antigen is not known. The junction departs from the called germline gene at one end, perhaps through a read error. As for time point: persistent/refractory GD, antithyroid drugs over 5 years with positive TRAb. From RNA extracted from PBMCs, the TCR library was made. The data are from a study of regulatory T cells in long-lasting Graves disease. Regarding the study as a whole: Investigators studied peripheral blood only, not thyroid tissue. Favoring TRBV28, TRBJ1-2 and TRBJ2-5 was a feature seen in persistent disease. New patients shared over 900 public clonotypes, and persistent patients shared more, with approximately 2,500. Limited samples may have lowered accuracy.

Building the TCR beta libraries relied on iRepertoire HTBI primers, and CDR3 regions underwent Arm-PCR. Each CDR3 protein gets one entry after TCRdb re-called the multiplex PCR reads with MiXCR. The sample carries approximately 350,000 distinct CDR3 sequences, approximately 25% recorded once. Germline CDR1 is LNHDA and CDR2 is SQIVND (reference sequence). The CDR3 totals 13 residues. The V gene is TRBV19, the J gene TRBJ2-2; D ambiguous. This specimen consisted of peripheral blood mononuclear cells (PBMCs), obtained when the disease was refractory, from a patient treated with antithyroid drugs. This TCR was sampled from a woman aged 40-49 years with Graves disease. The CDR3 DNA is TGTACCAGTAGTCATTTGAGCACCGGGGAGCTGTTTTTT. Its protein is CTSSHLSTGELFF.